This record concerns one TCR beta chain sequence. This specimen comes from a study of cytomegalovirus exposure and HLA in healthy donors. Germline loops: CDR1 MNHEY, CDR2 SMNVEV (reference sequence). The CDR3 has 13 amino acids. The V end lost 5 bases, the J end lost 4 bases, and 11 bases lay between the germline ends. Libraries were prepared by immunoSEQ multiplex PCR; TCRdb keeps only in-frame clonotypes and omits some of them. In the table there are roughly 150,000 clones, 88% of which are singletons. This chain connects TRBV27 to TRBJ1-1; D is unclear. The sample consisted of PBMCs. This sequence originates from a man aged 18-30 years in good health and CMV-seronegative. The CDR3 loop is CASSVQQVTEAFF. The CDR3 nucleotides read TGTGCCAGCAGTGTCCAGCAGGTCACTGAAGCTTTCTTT.